One sample yielded the 30 T cell receptor beta chains listed below, sequenced in a study of blood T cell repertoires in COVID-19. Generated by immunoSEQ multiplex PCR, the TCRdb table keeps only in-frame clones and is missing some. The sample holds over 150,000 clones; about 85% are singletons and the top ten take 8.3%. Sequenced: peripheral blood. The receptor set was obtained from a woman aged 55-69 years with COVID-19, enrolled during active disease.

The chain joins TRBV18 to TRBJ1-5, with D uncertain. The germline V and J ends were trimmed by 2 bases and 6 bases, with 8 bases remaining between them. Looked up from germline, CDR1 is KGHSH and CDR2 is LQKENI. The CDR3 sequence is 13 residues long. CDR3 nucleotide sequence: TGTGCCAGCTCACCAGGCCCCAGTCAGCCCCAGCATTTT. Translation gives CASSPGPSQPQHF.

The rearrangement joins TRBV5-8 to TRBJ1-6; D unresolved. The germline CDR1 and CDR2 sequences are SGHTS and YDEGEE. With 6 bases removed from V and 0 bases from J, the gap between germline ends came to 16 bases. The length of the CDR3 is 17 residues. CDR3 loop: CASTHWASYSYNSPLHF. The CDR3 DNA reads TGTGCCAGCACCCATTGGGCGTCCTACTCCTATAATTCACCCCTCCACTTT.

This sequence joins TRBV6-1 and TRBJ2-3; D might be TRBD1 (6 bases). The CDR3 consists of 17 residues. Trimming shortened V by 4 bases and J by 2 bases, and 19 bases separated the two germline ends. The germline V gene has CDR1 MNHNS and CDR2 SASEGT. The CDR3 is CASSALFRTAPTDTQYF. CDR3 sequence (DNA): TGTGCCAGCAGTGCCCTCTTTAGGACAGCACCCACAGATACGCAGTATTTT.

Written as DNA, the CDR3 is TGTGCCAGCAGCTTACAGGGGGCTGGAGTGAACACTGAAGCTTTCTTT. Protein product: CASSLQGAGVNTEAFF. The V gene is TRBV11-1, the J gene TRBJ1-1, with 8 bases matching TRBD1. Germline trimming cut 2 bases from V and 0 bases from J; bases unmatched to any gene: 5. The CDR3 is 16 amino acids. Germline values: CDR1 SGHAT, CDR2 FQDESV (reference sequence). Complete variable domain (other parts from reference TRBV11-1 and TRBJ1-1): EAEVAQSPRYKITEKSQAVAFWCDPISGHATLYWYRQILGQGPELLVQFQDESVVDDSQLPKDRFSAERLKGVDSTLKIQPAELGDSAMYLCASSLQGAGVNTEAFFGQGTRLTVV.

The chain employs TRBV7-9 and TRBJ2-3; tentatively, D is TRBD2 (5 bases). Germline values: CDR1 SEHNR, CDR2 FQNEAQ (reference sequence). This CDR3 comprises 14 residues. Trimming pared 5 bases from V and 5 bases from J, leaving 14 bases between. CDR3 protein: CASSRLGVGDTQYF. The CDR3 nucleotides read TGTGCCAGCAGCCGGCTCGGGGTAGGAGATACGCAGTATTTT.

V is TRBV19 and J is TRBJ1-1, with TRBD1 as a possible D gene (6 bases). The germline V gene encodes CDR1 LNHDA and CDR2 SQIVND (reference sequence). This CDR3 is 14 amino acids long. Trimming took 5 bases from V and 10 from J, leaving 20 bases between them. The CDR3 bases are TGTGCCAGTAGTTCATTACAGGGAATCGCTCGAGCTTTCTTT. It is translated as CASSSLQGIARAFF.

This clone was observed once. V gene TRBV5-1 combines with J gene TRBJ1-4; TRBD1 matches 9 bases. CDR1 SGHRS and CDR2 YFSETQ come from the germline V gene. This CDR3 has 15 residues. The ends lost 2 bases at V and 2 bases at J; junction bases unmatched: 1. The CDR3 is CASSFTGGTNEKLFF. The DNA of the CDR3 is TGCGCCAGCAGCTTTACAGGGGGCACTAATGAAAAACTGTTTTTT.

The chain employs TRBV19 and TRBJ1-4; TRBD1 matches 9 bases. This CDR3 is built from 16 residues. Germline CDR1 LNHDA, CDR2 SQIVND (reference sequence). J was trimmed by 4 bases and V by 6 bases; bases with no gene match: 9. The CDR3 coding sequence is TGTGCCAGTAGGGACAGGGGTTTCCAGGGTAATGAAAAACTGTTTTTT. As protein: CASRDRGFQGNEKLFF.

This clone has only a few counts. Other DNA sequences in the sample encode the same CDR3. The chain employs TRBV9 and TRBJ1-5; D might be TRBD1 (6 bases). V was clipped by 4 bases and J by 6 bases, with 14 bases between them. Per germline, CDR1 SGDLS and CDR2 YYNGEE. The CDR3 contains 14 residues. The CDR3, as DNA: TGTGCCAGCAGCCCCGGACAGTCTGGTCAGCCCCAGCATTTT. This encodes CASSPGQSGQPQHF.

This clone was recorded only once. This chain joins TRBV6-5 and TRBJ1-2, with 8 bases that match TRBD1. This CDR3 contains 15 residues. The trim removed 7 bases at V and 2 bases at J, leaving 9 bases unmatched. The V gene's germline CDR1 is MNHEY and CDR2 SVGAGI. The CDR3 nucleotides are TGTGCCAGCACCCCTAGACAGGGGACCAACTATGGCTACACCTTC. Protein: CASTPRQGTNYGYTF.

This chain connects TRBV14 to TRBJ2-5; D might be TRBD1 (5 bases). Germline CDR1 is SGHDN and CDR2 is FVKESK. V gave up 6 bases and J gave up 2 bases, with 16 bases separating them. This CDR3 has 15 amino acids. The CDR3 sequence: CASSQLQGKQETQYF. The CDR3 bases are TGTGCCAGCAGTCAACTCCAGGGTAAACAAGAGACCCAGTACTTC.

V is TRBV7-6 and J is TRBJ1-2; no reliable D call. The germline V gene encodes CDR1 SGHVS and CDR2 FNYEAQ. The CDR3 runs to 13 residues. V shed 5 bases and J shed 1 base, with 8 bases lying between them. CDR3 nucleotides: TGTGCCAGCAGCCCGGGAGTTAACTATGGCTACACCTTC. Translating it yields CASSPGVNYGYTF.

This chain uses TRBV7-2 with TRBJ1-4; D not certain. V lost 2 bases and J lost 0, with 10 bases in between. There are 16 residues in the CDR3. CDR1 is SGHTA, CDR2 FQGNSA, per germline. In DNA, the CDR3 is TGTGCCAGCAGCTTACGGTTCGGAGCAACTAATGAAAAACTGTTTTTT. It is translated as CASSLRFGATNEKLFF.

The chain recombines TRBV7-3 with TRBJ2-1; D is possibly TRBD1 (5 bases). Germline V gene data show CDR1 as SGHTA and CDR2 as FQGTGA. V was pared by 5 bases and J by 0 bases, with 11 bases between. The CDR3 extends over 15 amino acids. The CDR3 loop is CASSALGDSYNEQFF. CDR3 coding DNA: TGTGCCAGCAGCGCCCTAGGGGACTCCTACAATGAGCAGTTCTTC.

The chain uses TRBV19 and TRBJ2-1; 8 nucleotides match TRBD2. Germline V gene lookup returns CDR1 LNHDA and CDR2 SQIVND (reference sequence). Trimming cost V 7 bases and J 0 bases; bases outside gene matches: 8. This CDR3 contains 16 residues. As DNA, the CDR3 is TGTGCCAGTACCTCGTTGGGGACTAGCTCCTACAATGAGCAGTTCTTC. Its translation: CASTSLGTSSYNEQFF. Supplemented by reference TRBV19 and TRBJ2-1, the full variable domain reads DGGITQSPKYLFRKEGQNVTLSCEQNLNHDAMYWYRQDPGQGLRLIYYSQIVNDFQKGDIAEGYSVSREKKESFPLTVTSAQKNPTAFYLCASTSLGTSSYNEQFFGPGTRLTVL.

The chain couples TRBV2 to TRBJ2-4; TRBD1 aligns across 8 bases. Unmatched junction bases numbered 7, after V lost 5 bases and J lost 1 base. CDR3 length: 16 residues. Germline assignment: CDR1 SNHLY and CDR2 FYNNEI. CDR3 nucleotides: TGTGCCAGCAGTTCCCAGGGGGCGAGGGCCAAAAACATTCAGTACTTC. Translated: CASSSQGARAKNIQYF.

The V gene is TRBV18, the J gene TRBJ2-1, with 7 bases identical to TRBD2. The V segment lost 5 bases and the J segment 1 base; nucleotides outside the gene matches: 5. Germline values: CDR1 KGHSH, CDR2 LQKENI. The CDR3 has 15 residues. CDR3 sequence (DNA): TGTGCCAGCTCAACGACGGGGGGTTCCTACAATGAGCAGTTCTTC. It encodes CASSTTGGSYNEQFF.

CDR3 region: CASSIEKGHRNQPQHF. CDR3 nucleotides: TGTGCCAGTAGTATAGAGAAGGGACACCGCAATCAGCCCCAGCATTTT. The genes are TRBV19 and TRBJ1-5, with D possibly TRBD1 on 6 matching bases. CDR3 length: 16 residues. Germline V CDR1 and CDR2: LNHDA, SQIVND (reference sequence). Deletions cut 0 bases from V and 2 bases from J, with 11 bases between.

The chain joins TRBV19 to TRBJ1-1; TRBD1 aligns across 8 bases. The CDR3 is 13 amino acids. The germline V gene encodes CDR1 LNHDA and CDR2 SQIVND (reference sequence). Trimming took 7 bases from V and 4 from J; bases not matched to a gene: 5. The CDR3 DNA follows: TGTGCCAGTACTTTAACAGGGGGCACTGAAGCTTTCTTT. Translation: CASTLTGGTEAFF.

This clone was observed once. The J gene is TRBJ1-2, the V gene TRBV11-2, with D possibly being TRBD1 (5 bases). The germline CDR1 and CDR2 sequences are SGHAT and FQNNGV. The V gene lost 2 bases and the J gene lost 2 bases, with 15 bases spanning the gap. This CDR3 region has 16 residues. CDR3 bases: TGTGCCAGCAGCTTAAACCGCCGGGGGTCGAACTATGGCTACACCTTC. This codes for CASSLNRRGSNYGYTF.

The genes are TRBV12-5 and TRBJ1-5; 9 nucleotides agree with TRBD1. V lost 6 bases and J lost 2; bases outside the gene matches: 2. From germline, CDR1 is LGHNT and CDR2 FRNRAP. This CDR3 has 14 amino acids. The CDR3 DNA is TGTGCTAGTGGGGGACAGGGTGGCAATCAGCCCCAGCATTTT. This gives the protein CASGGQGGNQPQHF.

The chain joins TRBV14 to TRBJ1-1, with D unresolved. V dropped 2 bases and J dropped 0 bases, with 4 bases sitting between them. The CDR3 has 13 amino acids. Germline CDR1 is SGHDN and CDR2 is FVKESK. CDR3 nucleotide sequence: TGTGCCAGCAGCCAATATATGAACACTGAAGCTTTCTTT. It yields the protein CASSQYMNTEAFF.

This chain uses TRBV7-2 with TRBJ1-2; D remains unclear. CDR3 length equals 13 residues. The germline V and J ends were trimmed by 2 bases and 2 bases, with 6 bases remaining between them. Germline V CDR1 and CDR2: SGHTA, FQGNSA. The CDR3 sequence: CASSLLVNYGYTF. The DNA of the CDR3 is TGTGCCAGCAGCTTATTAGTGAACTATGGCTACACCTTC.

V and J are TRBV9 and TRBJ1-3, with 7 positions matching TRBD1. From germline, CDR1 is SGDLS and CDR2 YYNGEE. V lost 3 bases, J lost 0 bases, and 3 bases stayed unmatched. CDR3 length equals 15 residues. The CDR3 loop reads CASSATGSSGNTIYF. In DNA, the CDR3 is TGTGCCAGCAGCGCGACAGGGTCCTCTGGAAACACCATATATTTT.

V is TRBV18 and J is TRBJ1-1; D is unclear. CDR1 is KGHSH and CDR2 is LQKENI in the germline V gene. CDR3 length equals 15 residues. V lost 1 base to trimming and J lost 5 bases, with 14 bases between them. For the CDR3, the DNA is TGTGCCAGCTCACCACTAACCGACCGAGGGACTGAAGCTTTCTTT. Protein sequence: CASSPLTDRGTEAFF.

The V call is TRBV10-3, the J call TRBJ1-2, with a weak D call TRBD1 (5 bases). Germline V gene lookup returns CDR1 ENHRY and CDR2 SYGVKD. V lost 6 bases and J lost 3, with 11 bases in between. The length of the CDR3 is 13 residues. CDR3 bases: TGTGCCATCAGCAGACAGTCCGACTATGGCTACACCTTC. Residues: CAISRQSDYGYTF.

The chain combines TRBV30 with TRBJ1-1; weak D call: TRBD1 (6 bases). Germline loops: CDR1 GTSNPN, CDR2 SVGIG (reference sequence). This CDR3 has 13 amino acids. V shed 2 bases and J shed 1 base, with 8 bases lying between them. The CDR3 loop is CAWSRQENTEAFF. CDR3 in DNA: TGTGCCTGGAGTCGACAGGAGAACACTGAAGCTTTCTTT. Based on the CDR3 plus reference TRBV30 and TRBJ1-1, the full variable domain is SQTIHQWPATLVQPVGSPLSLECTVEGTSNPNLYWYRQAAGRGLQLLFYSVGIGQISSEVPQNLSASRPQDRQFILSSKKLLLSDSGFYLCAWSRQENTEAFFGQGTRLTVV.

The chain combines TRBV7-2 with TRBJ2-3; D uncertain. The V gene's germline CDR1 is SGHTA and CDR2 FQGNSA. Trimming stripped 5 bases from V and 2 bases from J, with 8 bases between. The CDR3 loop spans 13 amino acids. CDR3 bases: TGTGCCAGCAGCCGCGGCAACACAGATACGCAGTATTTT. Its protein product is CASSRGNTDTQYF.

The chain joins TRBV14 to TRBJ1-2, with D unresolved. Deletions cut 4 bases from V and 4 bases from J, with 7 bases between. Per the germline V gene, CDR1 is SGHDN and CDR2 is FVKESK. The CDR3 has 12 amino acids. The CDR3 here is CASSRSSYGYTF. In DNA, the CDR3 is TGTGCCAGCAGCCGGAGCTCCTATGGCTACACCTTC.

This rearrangement joins TRBV19 to TRBJ1-5; 7 bases agree with TRBD1. CDR3 length: 13 residues. V was pared by 5 bases and J by 4 bases, with 2 bases of the junction left unmatched. CDR1 and CDR2 (germline): LNHDA, SQIVND (reference sequence). The CDR3 sequence is CASSEGANQPQHF. CDR3 sequence (DNA): TGTGCCAGTAGTGAGGGGGCAAATCAGCCCCAGCATTTT.